One TCR beta chain is described in this entry. Its target is not known. This record comes from a study of persistence of HIV-infected CD4 T cells. Study background: The sample holds CD4+ T cells responsive to CMV or HIV-1 Gag.

Lysates of CMV-infected fibroblasts at approximately 9.6 ug/mL stimulated these cells. Sorted nonresponding memory CD4+ T cells were CD40L-negative, CD69-negative, CD45RO-high. The immunoSEQ assay was version 4, run in survey mode. Libraries were prepared by immunoSEQ multiplex PCR; TCRdb keeps only in-frame clonotypes and omits some of them. This sample yields tens of thousands of clones, of which over 65% are seen a single time; 0.75% to 0.9% belongs to the top ten. Germline CDR1 LNHDA, CDR2 SQIVND (reference sequence). V trimming: 5 bases; J trimming: 4 bases; junction bases outside the gene matches: 3. This CDR3 contains 13 residues.

This chain links TRBV19 with TRBJ1-1; 8 bases match TRBD1. This specimen consisted of CD4+ T cells sorted from PBMCs after approximately 18-hour stimulation, obtained from a patient who received antiretroviral therapy. The origin of this receptor is an adult woman with HIV who was CMV-seropositive. CDR3 nucleotides: TGTGCCAGTAGTCTCACAGGGGGCACTGAAGCTTTCTTT. It is translated as CASSLTGGTEAFF. Combining the CDR3 with reference TRBV19 and TRBJ1-1 gives the whole variable domain DGGITQSPKYLFRKEGQNVTLSCEQNLNHDAMYWYRQDPGQGLRLIYYSQIVNDFQKGDIAEGYSVSREKKESFPLTVTSAQKNPTAFYLCASSLTGGTEAFFGQGTRLTVV.